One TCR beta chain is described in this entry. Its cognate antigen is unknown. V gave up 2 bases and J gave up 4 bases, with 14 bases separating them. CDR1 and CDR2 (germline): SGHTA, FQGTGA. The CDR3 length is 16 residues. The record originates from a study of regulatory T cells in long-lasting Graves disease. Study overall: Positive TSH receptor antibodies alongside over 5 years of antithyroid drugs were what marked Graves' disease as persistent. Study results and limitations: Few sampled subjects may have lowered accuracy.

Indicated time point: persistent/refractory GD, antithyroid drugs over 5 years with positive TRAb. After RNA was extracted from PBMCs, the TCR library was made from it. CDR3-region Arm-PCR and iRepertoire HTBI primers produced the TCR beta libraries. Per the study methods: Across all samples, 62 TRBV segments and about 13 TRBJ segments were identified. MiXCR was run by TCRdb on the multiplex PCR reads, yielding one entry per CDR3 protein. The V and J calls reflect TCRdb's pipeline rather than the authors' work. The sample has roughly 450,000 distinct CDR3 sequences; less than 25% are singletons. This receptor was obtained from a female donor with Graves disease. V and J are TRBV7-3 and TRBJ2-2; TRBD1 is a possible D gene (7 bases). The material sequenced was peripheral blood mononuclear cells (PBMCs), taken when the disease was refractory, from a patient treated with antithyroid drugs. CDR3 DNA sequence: TGTGCCAGCAGCTTAGGAGGGACAGTCCTCACCGGGGAGCTGTTTTTT. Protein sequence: CASSLGGTVLTGELFF.